This paragraph covers one TCR beta chain sequence. This clone's antigen is unknown. No base quality values were provided; no much bigger clone lies one nucleotide off. The trial excluded patients who had a history of autoimmune disease or who were on systemic immunosuppression. Peripheral blood for TCR sequencing was collected from all dose cohorts at baseline, on cycle 4 day 1, and on cycle 7 day 1. The samples were drawn from a first-in-human, open-label, multicenter phase I dose-escalation trial of ivuxolimab. Adults with locally advanced or metastatic melanoma, renal cell carcinoma, hepatocellular carcinoma or head and neck squamous cell carcinoma were enrolled in the trial. Before TCR sequencing, CD4+ and CD8+ T cells were separately sorted from peripheral blood. For sequencing of the TCRbeta CDR3 region, genomic DNA was extracted from the sorted cells. The immunoSEQ Assay was used for sequencing of TCRbeta CDR3 regions. TCRdb holds this immuneACCESS table with in-frame rearrangements only. Some clones are missing; in checked studies, unresolved V genes explain under half, and the rest has no known cause. The sample contains approximately 49,000 clones, approximately 85% of them found a single time. Roughly a tenth of the sample is held by the ten biggest clonotypes.

The CDR3 spans 15 residues, from the cysteine through the phenylalanine. The DNA shown is the 45-base CDR3, in frame from base 1. The germline V gene sets CDR1 to SGHRS and CDR2 to YFSETQ. The junction shows trimming of 0 bases on V and 6 bases on J, plus 10 bases between the germline ends. This entry is derived from a study of OX40 agonist ivuxolimab in advanced cancers. A note on the overall study: Ivuxolimab, which targeted the costimulatory receptor OX40 (CD134), was an agonistic, fully human IgG2 monoclonal antibody. Intravenous ivuxolimab was administered to patients every 2 weeks at six dose levels: 0.01, 0.1, 0.3, 1.5, 3 and 10 mg/kg. Among the approximately 50 dose-escalation patients, approximately 20 had hepatocellular carcinoma, roughly 15 melanoma, 9 renal cell carcinoma and 9 head and neck cancer. In the dose-escalation cohort, approximately 82% of patients were male, and the mean age was roughly 60 years with a range of roughly 20 to 80. Patients were allowed to have had prior anti-PD-1, anti-PD-L1 or anti-CTLA-4 therapy, and around 40% of the dose-escalation patients had previously received checkpoint inhibitors. Partial responses occurred in three dose-escalation patients, of whom one had hepatocellular carcinoma and two had cutaneous melanoma. Peripheral TCRbeta sequencing aimed to test whether ivuxolimab altered TCR sequence diversity and caused clonal T-cell expansion. The paper covers the monotherapy dose-escalation part of the phase I ivuxolimab trial, which included N of about 50 patients. Points the paper makes about the study in general: The antigen specificity of the clonally expanded peripheral T cells was not determined. On average, CD8+ T cells showed more expanded clones than CD4+ T cells after ivuxolimab. Low levels of normalized T-cell clonal expansion were also seen in some patients who did not respond. In partial responders in the 0.1-3.0 mg/kg groups, normalized peripheral clonal expansion was found to be among the lowest, especially among CD8+ T cells. At doses of 0.1 to 3.0 mg/kg, clonal expansion of both CD4+ and CD8+ T cells in blood was seen between baseline and week 6.

The sequences come from CD4+ or CD8+ T cells sorted from blood, collected in a trial of the OX40 agonist ivuxolimab. The chain is assembled from TRBV5-1 and TRBJ1-6, with no confidently assigned D gene. This sequence was found in an adult with an advanced solid tumor such as melanoma, head and neck, liver or kidney cancer. The CDR3 protein sequence reads: CASSLDWPGNSPLHF. The nucleotide sequence reads as follows: TGCGCCAGCAGCTTGGATTGGCCGGGTAATTCACCCCTCCACTTT.